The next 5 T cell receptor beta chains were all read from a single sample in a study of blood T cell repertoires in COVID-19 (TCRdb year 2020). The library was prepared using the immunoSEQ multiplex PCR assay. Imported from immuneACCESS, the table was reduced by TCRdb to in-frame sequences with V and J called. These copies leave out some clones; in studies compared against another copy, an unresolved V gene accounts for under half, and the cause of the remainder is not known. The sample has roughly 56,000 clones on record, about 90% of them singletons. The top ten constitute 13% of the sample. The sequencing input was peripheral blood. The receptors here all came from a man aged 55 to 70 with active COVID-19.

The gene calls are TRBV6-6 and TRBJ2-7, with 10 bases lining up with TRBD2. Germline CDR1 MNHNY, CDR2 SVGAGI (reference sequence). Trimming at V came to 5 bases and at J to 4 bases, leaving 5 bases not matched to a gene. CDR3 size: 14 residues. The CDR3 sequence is CASSPVAGGYEQYF. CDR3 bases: TGTGCCAGCAGTCCTGTAGCGGGGGGTTACGAGCAGTACTTC.

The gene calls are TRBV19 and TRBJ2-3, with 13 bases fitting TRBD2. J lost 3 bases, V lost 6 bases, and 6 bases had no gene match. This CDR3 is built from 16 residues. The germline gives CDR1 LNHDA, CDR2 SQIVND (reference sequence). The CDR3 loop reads CASSGLAGVGTDTQYF. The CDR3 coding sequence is TGTGCCAGTAGCGGACTAGCGGGAGTAGGGACAGATACGCAGTATTTT.

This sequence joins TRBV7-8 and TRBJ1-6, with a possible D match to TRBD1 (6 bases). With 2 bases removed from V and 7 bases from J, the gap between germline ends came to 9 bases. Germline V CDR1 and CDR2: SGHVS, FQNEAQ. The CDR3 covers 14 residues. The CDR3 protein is CASSLTRGNSPLHF. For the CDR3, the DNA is TGTGCCAGCAGCTTAACGAGGGGGAATTCACCCCTCCACTTT.

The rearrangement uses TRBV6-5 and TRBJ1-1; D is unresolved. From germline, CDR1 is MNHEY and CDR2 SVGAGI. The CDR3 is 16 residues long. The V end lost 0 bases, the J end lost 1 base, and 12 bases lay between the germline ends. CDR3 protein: CASSYSRKGRNTEAFF. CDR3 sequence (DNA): TGTGCCAGCAGTTACTCGAGGAAAGGCAGGAACACTGAAGCTTTCTTT.

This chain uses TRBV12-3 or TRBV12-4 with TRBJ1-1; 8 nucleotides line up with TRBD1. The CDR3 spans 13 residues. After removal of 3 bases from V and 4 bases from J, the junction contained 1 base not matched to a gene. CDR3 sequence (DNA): TGTGCCAGCAGTTTCGACAGGGGCACTGAAGCTTTCTTT. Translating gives CASSFDRGTEAFF.